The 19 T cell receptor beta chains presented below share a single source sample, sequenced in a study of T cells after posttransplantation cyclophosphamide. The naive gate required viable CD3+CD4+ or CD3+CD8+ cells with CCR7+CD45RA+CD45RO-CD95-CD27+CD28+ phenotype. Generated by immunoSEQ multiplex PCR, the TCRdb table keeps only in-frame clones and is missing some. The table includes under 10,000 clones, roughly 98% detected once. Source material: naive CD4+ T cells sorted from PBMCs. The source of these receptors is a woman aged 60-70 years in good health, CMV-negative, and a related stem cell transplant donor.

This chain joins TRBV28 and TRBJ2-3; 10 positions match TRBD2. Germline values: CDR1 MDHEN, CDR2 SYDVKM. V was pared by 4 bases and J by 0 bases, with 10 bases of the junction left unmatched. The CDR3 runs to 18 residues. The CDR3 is CASSSFRTSGSSTDTQYF. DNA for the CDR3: TGTGCCAGCAGTTCCTTCCGGACTAGCGGATCTAGCACAGATACGCAGTATTTT.

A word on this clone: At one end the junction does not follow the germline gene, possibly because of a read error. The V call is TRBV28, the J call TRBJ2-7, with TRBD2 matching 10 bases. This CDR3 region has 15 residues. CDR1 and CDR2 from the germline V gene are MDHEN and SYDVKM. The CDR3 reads CASSLFRREAGGLFF. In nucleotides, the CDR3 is TGTGCCAGCAGTTTATTCCGGAGGGAAGCGGGAGGGCTGTTCTTC.

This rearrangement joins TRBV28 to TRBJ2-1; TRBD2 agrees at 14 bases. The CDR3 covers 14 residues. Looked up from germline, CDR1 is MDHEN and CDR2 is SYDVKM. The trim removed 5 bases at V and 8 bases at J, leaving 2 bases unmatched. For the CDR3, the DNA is TGTGCCAGCAGTCCGGGACTAGCGGGGGATGAGCAGTTCTTC. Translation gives CASSPGLAGDEQFF.

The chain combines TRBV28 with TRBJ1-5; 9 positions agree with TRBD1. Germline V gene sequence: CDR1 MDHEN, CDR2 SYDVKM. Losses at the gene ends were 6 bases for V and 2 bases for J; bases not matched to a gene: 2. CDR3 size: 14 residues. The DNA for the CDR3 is TGTGCCAGCAGGAGGACAGGGGGCAATCAGCCCCAGCATTTT. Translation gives CASRRTGGNQPQHF.

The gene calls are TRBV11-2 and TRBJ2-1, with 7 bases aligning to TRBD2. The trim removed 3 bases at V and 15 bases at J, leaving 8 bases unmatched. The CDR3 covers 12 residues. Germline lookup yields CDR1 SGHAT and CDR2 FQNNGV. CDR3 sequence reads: CASSFPGGEGFF. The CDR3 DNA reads TGTGCCAGCAGCTTCCCCGGCGGGGAGGGGTTCTTC.

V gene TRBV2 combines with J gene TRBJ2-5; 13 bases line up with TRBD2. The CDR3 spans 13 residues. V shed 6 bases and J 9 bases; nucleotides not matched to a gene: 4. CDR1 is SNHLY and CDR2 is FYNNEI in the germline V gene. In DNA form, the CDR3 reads TGTGCCAGCAGGACTAGCGGGGGGACGGCCCAGTACTTC. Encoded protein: CASRTSGGTAQYF. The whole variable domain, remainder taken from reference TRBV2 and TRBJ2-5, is EPEVTQTPSHQVTQMGQEVILRCVPISNHLYFYWYRQILGQKVEFLVSFYNNEISEKSEIFDDQFSVERPDGSNFTLKIRSTKLEDSAMYFCASRTSGGTAQYFGPGTRLLVL.

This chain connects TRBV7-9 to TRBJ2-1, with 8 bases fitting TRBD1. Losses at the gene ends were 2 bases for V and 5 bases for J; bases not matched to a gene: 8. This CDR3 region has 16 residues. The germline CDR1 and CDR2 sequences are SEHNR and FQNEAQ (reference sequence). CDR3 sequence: CASSLRLGQGNNEQFF. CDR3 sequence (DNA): TGTGCCAGCAGCTTAAGATTAGGACAGGGAAACAATGAGCAGTTCTTC. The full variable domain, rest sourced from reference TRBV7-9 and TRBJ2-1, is DTGVSQNPRHKITKRGQNVTFRCDPISEHNRLYWYRQTLGQGPEFLTYFQNEAQLEKSRLLSDRFSAERPKGSFSTLEIQRTEQGDSAMYLCASSLRLGQGNNEQFFGPGTRLTVL.

The CDR3 sequence: CASSVVGGRAFF. The CDR3 nucleotides read TGTGCCAGCAGCGTAGTTGGGGGCCGAGCTTTCTTT. This chain joins TRBV9 and TRBJ1-1, with D possibly matching TRBD1 (6 bases). Germline V lookup: CDR1 SGDLS, CDR2 YYNGEE. V lost 0 bases and J lost 10, with 10 bases in between. This CDR3 contains 12 residues.

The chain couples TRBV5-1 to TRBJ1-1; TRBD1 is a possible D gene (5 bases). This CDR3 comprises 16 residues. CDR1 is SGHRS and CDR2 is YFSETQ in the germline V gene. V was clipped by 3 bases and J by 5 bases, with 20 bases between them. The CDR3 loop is CASSYLGSGLPTEAFF. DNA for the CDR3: TGCGCCAGCAGCTATCTTGGTTCGGGACTTCCGACTGAAGCTTTCTTT. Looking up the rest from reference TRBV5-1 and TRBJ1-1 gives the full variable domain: KAGVTQTPRYLIKTRGQQVTLSCSPISGHRSVSWYQQTPGQGLQFLFEYFSETQRNKGNFPGRFSGRQFSNSRSEMNVSTLELGDSALYLCASSYLGSGLPTEAFFGQGTRLTVV.

CDR3 DNA: TGTGCCAGCAGTTTGACAGGGTTGTCACCCCTCCACTTT. This translates into CASSLTGLSPLHF. The rearrangement links TRBV6-4 to TRBJ1-6; 7 nucleotides match TRBD1. CDR1 and CDR2 (germline): MRHNA, SNTAGT. The V and J ends lost 5 bases and 10 bases, in that order; junction bases with no gene match: 5. The CDR3 contains 13 residues.

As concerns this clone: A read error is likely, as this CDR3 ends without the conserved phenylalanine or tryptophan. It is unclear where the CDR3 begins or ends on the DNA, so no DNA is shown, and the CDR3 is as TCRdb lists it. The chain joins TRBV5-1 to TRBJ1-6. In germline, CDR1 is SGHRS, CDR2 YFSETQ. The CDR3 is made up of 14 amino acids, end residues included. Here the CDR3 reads CASSLDVFPVSPHS.

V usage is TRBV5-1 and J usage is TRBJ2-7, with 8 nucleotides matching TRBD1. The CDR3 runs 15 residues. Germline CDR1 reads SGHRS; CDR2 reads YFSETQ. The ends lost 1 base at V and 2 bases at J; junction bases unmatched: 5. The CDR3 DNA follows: TGCGCCAGCAGCTTGACCTGGACAGGGACCTACGAGCAGTACTTC. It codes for CASSLTWTGTYEQYF.

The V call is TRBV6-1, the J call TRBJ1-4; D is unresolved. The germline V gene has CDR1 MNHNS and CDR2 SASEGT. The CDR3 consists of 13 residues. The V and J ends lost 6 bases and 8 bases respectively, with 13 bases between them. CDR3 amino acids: CASRAVLREKLFF. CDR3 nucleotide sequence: TGTGCCAGCAGGGCGGTTTTAAGGGAAAAACTGTTTTTT.

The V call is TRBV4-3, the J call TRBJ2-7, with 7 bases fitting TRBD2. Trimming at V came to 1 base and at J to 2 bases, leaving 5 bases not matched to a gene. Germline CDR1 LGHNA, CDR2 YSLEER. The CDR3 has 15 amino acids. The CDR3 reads CASSQGSGGPYEQYF. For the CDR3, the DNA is TGCGCCAGCAGCCAAGGCTCGGGAGGACCCTACGAGCAGTACTTC.

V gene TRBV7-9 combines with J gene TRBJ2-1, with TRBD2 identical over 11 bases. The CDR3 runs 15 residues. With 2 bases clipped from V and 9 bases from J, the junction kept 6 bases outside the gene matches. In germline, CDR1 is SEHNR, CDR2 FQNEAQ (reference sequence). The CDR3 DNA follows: TGTGCCAGCAGCTTATCTACTAGCGGGAGCGGTGAGCAGTTCTTC. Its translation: CASSLSTSGSGEQFF.

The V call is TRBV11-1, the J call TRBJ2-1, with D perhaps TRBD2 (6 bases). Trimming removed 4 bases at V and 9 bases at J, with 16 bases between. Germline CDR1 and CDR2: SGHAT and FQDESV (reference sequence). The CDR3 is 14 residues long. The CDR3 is CASSSKTPRGEQFF. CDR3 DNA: TGTGCCAGCAGCTCGAAGACCCCGCGGGGTGAGCAGTTCTTC.

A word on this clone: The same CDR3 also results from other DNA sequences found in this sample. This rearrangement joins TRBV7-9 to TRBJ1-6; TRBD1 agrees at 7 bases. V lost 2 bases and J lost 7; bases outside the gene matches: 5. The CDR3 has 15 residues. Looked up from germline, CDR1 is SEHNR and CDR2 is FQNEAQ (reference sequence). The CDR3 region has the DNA TGTGCCAGCAGCTTAACAGGGGCGAAAAATTCACCCCTCCACTTT. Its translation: CASSLTGAKNSPLHF.

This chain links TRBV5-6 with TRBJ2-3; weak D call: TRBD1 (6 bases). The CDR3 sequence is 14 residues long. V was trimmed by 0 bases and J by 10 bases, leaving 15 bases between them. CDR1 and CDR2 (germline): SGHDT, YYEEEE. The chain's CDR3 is CASSLGLAEGAQYF. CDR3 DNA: TGTGCCAGCAGCTTGGGTTTGGCTGAGGGGGCGCAGTATTTT.

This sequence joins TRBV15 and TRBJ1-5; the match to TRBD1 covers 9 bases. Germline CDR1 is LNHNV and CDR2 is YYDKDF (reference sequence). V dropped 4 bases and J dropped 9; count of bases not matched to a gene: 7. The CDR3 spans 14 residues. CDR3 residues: CATSKDRGFGPQHF. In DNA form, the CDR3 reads TGTGCCACCAGCAAAGACAGGGGGTTTGGGCCCCAGCATTTT.